This TCR beta chain is drawn from a study of long-term antiretroviral therapy in people with HIV (dated by TCRdb to between 2020 and 2023). About the study as a whole: The earliest samples were collected about a decade before the 2015 WHO recommendation for immediate ART, when ART was typically delayed until CD4 counts fell. Of the 30 participants with HIV, about twelve were female. A total of under 250 cryopreserved PBMC samples were contributed to the cohort by 30 adults with confirmed HIV infection, with samples collected serially over a mean of around 6 years (range 1-12). No cross-contamination during QIAcube processing was seen in test extractions of a monoclonal T-cell line run alongside approximately 36 polyclonal samples. This retrospective serial study examined whether starting ART and sustained HIV suppression were associated with changes in the composition and diversity of the TRB repertoire in peripheral blood.

CDR1 and CDR2, per the germline V gene, are ENHRY and SYGVKD. Between the V and J ends, shortened by 4 bases and 7 bases respectively, the junction contains 10 bases. The CDR3 runs 12 residues from the cysteine to the phenylalanine. The DNA shown is the 36-base CDR3, in frame from base 1. The immunoSEQ hsTCRB v3.0 assay was used at survey level resolution to sequence the TRB variable region. The target sequencing depth for TRB was roughly 40,000-55,000 T-cell genomes per sample. Pooled TRB libraries were sequenced on an Illumina MiSeq with a v3 150-cycle kit. In the original analysis: Analysis of repertoires was carried out in R inside a reproducible Nextflow workflow spanning QC, data transformation and analysis. LymphoSeq2, an R package for AIRR-Seq data exploration, was used to implement custom analyses. Several samples that yielded fewer than 5000 total TRB sequences were excluded, so that around 190 HIV repertoires were analyzed. Among the 180 to 200 HIV repertoires that were kept, 59 were collected before ART initiation and roughly 130 were collected after ART initiation. Repertoires were downsampled to 5000 TRB nucleotide sequences, and summary statistics were averaged over 100 downsampling iterations. TRB sequences were retained for analysis only if CDR3 regions of at least seven amino acids were present. Diversity was measured with a Shannon entropy-derived clonality score and the Gini coefficient. In the repertoire networks, any two of the top 5000 CDR3 amino acid sequences were connected whenever the two sequences differed by an edit distance of one. GLIPH2 predicted antigen specificity groups and MHC restriction for TRB CDR3 amino acid sequences. CDR3 amino acid sequences were matched against VDJdb and McPAS-TCR to flag known CMV, EBV, HIV or tissue antigen associations. Pre-ART, post-ART and control groups were compared with Wilcoxon signed-rank tests and Holm-Bonferroni correction. This immuneACCESS table, as held by TCRdb, lists in-frame sequences with V and J called but not all clones. Of the missing ones, under half trace to an unresolved V gene in checked studies; the others have no known cause. V and J calls and clone size follow that table, whereas D and trimming were derived from the DNA. The sample profile shows tens of thousands of clones; nearly 95% of them were found once. The ten largest account for 5.5% to 7% of the sample.

Inclusion was restricted to participants for whom at least one PBMC sample before ART initiation and at least two post-ART samples were available. Every participant with HIV received treatment in the United States of America. Before DNA extraction, cryopreserved samples of about 1-10 million PBMC were thawed and washed. At the time of the earliest PBMC sample, participants with HIV were aged between roughly 20 and 54 years. PBMC samples were contributed by each participant from 1-4 timepoints before ART initiation and 2-8 timepoints after ART initiation, with a median of 7 samples. Serial HIV viral load, CD4+ T-cell count, ART history and demographic data were obtained for every participant. Genomic DNA was extracted from unsorted PBMC with a Qiagen kit on a QIAcube, processed in batches of 12 samples. Details on this clone: There is no known antigen for this receptor. The record has no base qualities; no much larger clone is one base away.

Findings and caveats that apply to the study as a whole: HIV repertoires had narrower CDR3 length ranges than controls, and the network structure suggested an antigen-experienced repertoire that shifted only slightly toward naive after ART. The samples span the years 2004 to 2017, and the ART regimens used at that time may not be as effective as current regimens. Limited PBMC availability meant only the TCR beta chain was sequenced, without alpha chain pairing. Inferences about post-ART repertoire changes were limited because no data were available on ART adherence, viral resistance or therapy changes. Starting ART was linked to a significant rise in TRB diversity, yet even after long-term ART the diversity remained significantly lower than in transplant donor controls. Because pre-ART samples had limited cell numbers, profiling was done on unsorted PBMC rather than on sorted CD4+ and CD8+ T cells. Expanded TRB clones identified before ART initiation dominated the repertoire across all time points, though the dominance fluctuated and decreased in many PLHIV after ART.

Sample: unsorted PBMCs, taken almost 6.7 years after starting antiretroviral therapy. The TCR was taken from a woman aged 40 to 50 with HIV. The chain is made from TRBV10-3 and TRBJ1-2, with an unclear D gene assignment. The DNA sequence is TGTGCCATCAGTGTTGGGGAGAGTGGCTACACCTTC. Its translation reads: CAISVGESGYTF.